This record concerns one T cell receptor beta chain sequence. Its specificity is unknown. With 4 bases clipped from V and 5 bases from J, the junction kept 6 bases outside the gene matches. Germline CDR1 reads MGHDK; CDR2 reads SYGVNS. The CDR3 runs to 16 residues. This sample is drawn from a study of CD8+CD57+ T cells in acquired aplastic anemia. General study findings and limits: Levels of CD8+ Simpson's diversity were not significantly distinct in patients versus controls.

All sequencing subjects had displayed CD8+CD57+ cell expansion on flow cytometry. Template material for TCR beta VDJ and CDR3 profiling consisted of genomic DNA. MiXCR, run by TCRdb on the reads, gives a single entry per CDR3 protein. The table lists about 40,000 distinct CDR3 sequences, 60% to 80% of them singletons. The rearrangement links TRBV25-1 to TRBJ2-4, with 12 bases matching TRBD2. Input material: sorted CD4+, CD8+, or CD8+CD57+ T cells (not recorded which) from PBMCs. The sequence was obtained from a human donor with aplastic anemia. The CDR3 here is CASSGRLAGEENIQYF. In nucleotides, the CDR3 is TGTGCCAGCAGTGGGCGACTAGCGGGAGAGGAAAACATTCAGTACTTC.